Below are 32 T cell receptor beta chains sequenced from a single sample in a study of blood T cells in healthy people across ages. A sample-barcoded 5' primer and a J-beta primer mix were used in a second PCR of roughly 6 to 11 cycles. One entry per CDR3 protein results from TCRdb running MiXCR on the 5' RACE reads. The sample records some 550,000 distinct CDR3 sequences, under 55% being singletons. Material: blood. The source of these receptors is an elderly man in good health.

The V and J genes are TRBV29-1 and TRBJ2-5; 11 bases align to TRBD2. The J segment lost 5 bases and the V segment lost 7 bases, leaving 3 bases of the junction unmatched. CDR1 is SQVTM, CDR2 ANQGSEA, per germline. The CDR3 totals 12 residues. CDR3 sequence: CSAWTSGETQYF. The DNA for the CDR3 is TGCAGCGCTTGGACTAGCGGGGAGACCCAGTACTTC.

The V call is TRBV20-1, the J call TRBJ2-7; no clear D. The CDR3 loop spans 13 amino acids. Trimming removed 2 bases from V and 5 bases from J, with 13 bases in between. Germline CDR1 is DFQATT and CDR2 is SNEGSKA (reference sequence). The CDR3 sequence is CSARSETSDEQYF. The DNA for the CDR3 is TGCAGTGCTAGATCGGAAACGTCCGACGAGCAGTACTTC.

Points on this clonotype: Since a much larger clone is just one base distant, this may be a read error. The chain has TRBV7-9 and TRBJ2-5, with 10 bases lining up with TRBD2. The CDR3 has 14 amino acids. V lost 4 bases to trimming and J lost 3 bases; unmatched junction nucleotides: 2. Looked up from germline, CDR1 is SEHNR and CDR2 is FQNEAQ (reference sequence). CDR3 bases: TGTGCCAGCAGCTGGACTAGCGGCGAAGAGACCCAGTACTTC. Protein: CASSWTSGEETQYF.

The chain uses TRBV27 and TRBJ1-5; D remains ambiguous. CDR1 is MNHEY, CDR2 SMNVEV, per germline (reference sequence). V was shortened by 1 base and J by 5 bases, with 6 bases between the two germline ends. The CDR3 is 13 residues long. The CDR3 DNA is TGTGCCAGCAGTTTATACCCCCATCAGCCCCAGCATTTT. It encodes CASSLYPHQPQHF.

This CDR3 reads CSAPRPGRETQYF. DNA for the CDR3: TGCAGTGCCCCCAGGCCCGGTAGGGAGACCCAGTACTTC. V is TRBV20-1 and J is TRBJ2-5; D is unresolved. V was cut by 6 bases and J by 5 bases, with 16 bases left in between. CDR1 is DFQATT, CDR2 SNEGSKA, per germline (reference sequence). This CDR3 has 13 residues.

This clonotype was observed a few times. CDR3 coding DNA: TGCGCCAGCACTGGCGGGCAGGGGGCGGCCAATGAGCAGTTCTTC. Protein sequence: CASTGGQGAANEQFF. The V and J genes are TRBV5-1 and TRBJ2-1, with 8 bases fitting TRBD1. The CDR3 totals 15 residues. The V and J ends lost 6 bases and 6 bases, in that order; junction bases with no gene match: 11. Looked up from germline, CDR1 is SGHRS and CDR2 is YFSETQ.

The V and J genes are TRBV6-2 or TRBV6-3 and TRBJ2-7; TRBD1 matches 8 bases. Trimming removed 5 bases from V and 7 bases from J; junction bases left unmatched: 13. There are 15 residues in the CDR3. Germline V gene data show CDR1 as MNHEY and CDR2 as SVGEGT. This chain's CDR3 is CASSPSGQGKEEQYF. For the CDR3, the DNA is TGTGCCAGCAGTCCTTCCGGACAGGGTAAGGAAGAGCAGTACTTC.

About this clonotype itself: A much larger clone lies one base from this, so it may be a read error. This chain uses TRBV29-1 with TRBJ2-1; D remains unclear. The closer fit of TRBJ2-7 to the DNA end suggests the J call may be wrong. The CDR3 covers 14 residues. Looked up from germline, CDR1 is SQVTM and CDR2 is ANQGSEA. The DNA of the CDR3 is TGCAGCGGGGTTAGACATAACGGCTACAATGAGCAGTACTTC. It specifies CSGVRHNGYNEQYF.

The CDR3 spells CASSTGDRSTEAFF. The CDR3 DNA reads TGTGCCAGCAGTACAGGGGATCGTAGCACTGAAGCTTTCTTT. The V call is TRBV6-6, the J call TRBJ1-1; 7 nucleotides align to TRBD1. This CDR3 region has 14 residues. Germline V gene lookup returns CDR1 MNHNY and CDR2 SVGAGI (reference sequence). V trimming: 5 bases; J trimming: 4 bases; junction bases outside the gene matches: 7.

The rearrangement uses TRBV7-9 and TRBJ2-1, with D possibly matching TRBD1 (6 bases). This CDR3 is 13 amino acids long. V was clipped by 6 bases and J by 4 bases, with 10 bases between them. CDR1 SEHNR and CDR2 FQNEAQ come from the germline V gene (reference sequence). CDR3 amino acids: CASRPTGYNEQFF. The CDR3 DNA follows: TGTGCCAGCAGGCCCACAGGGTACAATGAGCAGTTCTTC.

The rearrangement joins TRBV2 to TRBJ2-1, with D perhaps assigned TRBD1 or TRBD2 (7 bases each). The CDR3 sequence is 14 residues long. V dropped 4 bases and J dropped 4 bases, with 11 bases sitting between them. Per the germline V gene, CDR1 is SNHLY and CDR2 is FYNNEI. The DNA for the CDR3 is TGTGCCAGCAGTGTCCAGGGGGGGTACAATGAGCAGTTCTTC. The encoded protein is CASSVQGGYNEQFF.

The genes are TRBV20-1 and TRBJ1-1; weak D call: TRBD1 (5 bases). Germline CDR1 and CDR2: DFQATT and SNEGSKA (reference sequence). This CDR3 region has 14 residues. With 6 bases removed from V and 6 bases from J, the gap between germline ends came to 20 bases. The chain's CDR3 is CSAPREVGSSEAFF. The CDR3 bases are TGCAGTGCCCCCAGGGAGGTGGGTAGTTCTGAAGCTTTCTTT.

The DNA for the CDR3 is TGTGCCACCAGCGCGGGACAAGTCTACGAGCAGTACTTC. Residues: CATSAGQVYEQYF. V and J are TRBV15 and TRBJ2-7, with D possibly being TRBD1 or TRBD2 (6 bases each). The CDR3 consists of 13 residues. Trimming removed 5 bases at V and 3 bases at J, with 11 bases between. Germline V gene sequence: CDR1 LNHNV, CDR2 YYDKDF (reference sequence).

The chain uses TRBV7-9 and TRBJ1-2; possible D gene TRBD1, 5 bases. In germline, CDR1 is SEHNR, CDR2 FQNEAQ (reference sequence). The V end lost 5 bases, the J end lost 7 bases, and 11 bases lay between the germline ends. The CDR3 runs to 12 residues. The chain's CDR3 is CASSPGGSGYTF. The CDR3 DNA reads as TGTGCCAGCAGCCCCGGGGGGAGTGGCTACACCTTC.

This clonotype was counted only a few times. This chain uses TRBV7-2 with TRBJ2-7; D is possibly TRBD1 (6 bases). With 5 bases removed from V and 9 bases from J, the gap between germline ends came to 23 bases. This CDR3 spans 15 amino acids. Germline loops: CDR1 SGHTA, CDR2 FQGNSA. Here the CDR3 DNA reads TGTGCCAGCAGCCCCCAAAGACAGGCTACGACCGTGCAGTACTTC. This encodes CASSPQRQATTVQYF.

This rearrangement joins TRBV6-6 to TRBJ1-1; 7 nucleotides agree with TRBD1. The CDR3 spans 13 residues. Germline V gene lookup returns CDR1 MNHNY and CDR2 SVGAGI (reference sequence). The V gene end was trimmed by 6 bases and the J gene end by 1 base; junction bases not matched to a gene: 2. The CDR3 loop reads CASRGTENTEAFF. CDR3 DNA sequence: TGTGCCAGCAGAGGGACAGAGAACACTGAAGCTTTCTTT.

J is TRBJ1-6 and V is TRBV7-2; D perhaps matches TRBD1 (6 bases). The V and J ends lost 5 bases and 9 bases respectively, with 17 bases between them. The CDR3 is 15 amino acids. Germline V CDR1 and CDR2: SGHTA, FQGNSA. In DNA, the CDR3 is TGTGCCAGCAGCCCGCCCAGGGGAGATAGTTCACCCCTCCACTTT. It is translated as CASSPPRGDSSPLHF.

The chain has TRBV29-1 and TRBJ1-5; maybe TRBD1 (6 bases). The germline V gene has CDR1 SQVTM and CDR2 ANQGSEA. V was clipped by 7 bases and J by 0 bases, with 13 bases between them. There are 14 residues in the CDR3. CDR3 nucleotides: TGCAGCGCCACGACAGGAAATAGCAATCAGCCCCAGCATTTT. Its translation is CSATTGNSNQPQHF.

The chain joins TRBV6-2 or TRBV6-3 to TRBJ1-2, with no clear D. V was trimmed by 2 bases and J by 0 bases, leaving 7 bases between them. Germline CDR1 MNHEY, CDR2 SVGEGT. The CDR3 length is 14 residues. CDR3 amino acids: CASSYETANYGYTF. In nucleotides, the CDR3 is TGTGCCAGCAGTTACGAGACGGCTAACTATGGCTACACCTTC.

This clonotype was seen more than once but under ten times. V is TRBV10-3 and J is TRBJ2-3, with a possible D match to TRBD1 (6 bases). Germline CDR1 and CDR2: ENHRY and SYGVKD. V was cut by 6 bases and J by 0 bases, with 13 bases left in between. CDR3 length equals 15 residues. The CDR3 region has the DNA TGTGCCATCAGGGAACAGGGCGTTAGCACAGATACGCAGTATTTT. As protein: CAIREQGVSTDTQYF.

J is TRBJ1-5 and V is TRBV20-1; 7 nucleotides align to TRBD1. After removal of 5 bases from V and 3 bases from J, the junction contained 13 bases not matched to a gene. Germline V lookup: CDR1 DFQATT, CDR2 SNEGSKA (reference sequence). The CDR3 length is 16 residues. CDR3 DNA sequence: TGCAGTGCTGGACTTGGGGCAGGGGGTTCCAATCAGCCCCAGCATTTT. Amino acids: CSAGLGAGGSNQPQHF.

CDR3 amino acids: CATSDLGTGRNEQFF. Written as DNA, the CDR3 is TGTGCCACCAGTGATTTGGGGACAGGTCGAAATGAGCAGTTCTTC. The V call is TRBV24-1, the J call TRBJ2-1; 8 nucleotides match TRBD1. Germline V gives CDR1 KGHDR, CDR2 SFDVKD. V trimming: 0 bases; J trimming: 7 bases; junction bases outside the gene matches: 4. CDR3 size: 15 residues.

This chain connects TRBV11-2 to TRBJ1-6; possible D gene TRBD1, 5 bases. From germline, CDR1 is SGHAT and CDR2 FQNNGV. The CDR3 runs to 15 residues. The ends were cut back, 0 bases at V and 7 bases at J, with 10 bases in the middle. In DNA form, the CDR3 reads TGTGCCAGCAGCTTAGAGTTCCAGGGAAATTCACCCCTCCACTTT. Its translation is CASSLEFQGNSPLHF.

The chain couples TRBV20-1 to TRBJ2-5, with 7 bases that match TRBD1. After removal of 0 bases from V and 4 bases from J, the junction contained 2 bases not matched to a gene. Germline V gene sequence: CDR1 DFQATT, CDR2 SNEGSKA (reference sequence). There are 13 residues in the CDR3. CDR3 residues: CSARDQGVETQYF. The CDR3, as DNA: TGCAGTGCTAGAGATCAGGGGGTAGAGACCCAGTACTTC.

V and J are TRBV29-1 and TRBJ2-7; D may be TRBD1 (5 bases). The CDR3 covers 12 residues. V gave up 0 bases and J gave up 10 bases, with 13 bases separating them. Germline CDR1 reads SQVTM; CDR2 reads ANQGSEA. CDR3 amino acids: CSVEELGAPQYF. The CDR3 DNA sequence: TGCAGCGTTGAAGAATTAGGGGCCCCCCAGTACTTC.

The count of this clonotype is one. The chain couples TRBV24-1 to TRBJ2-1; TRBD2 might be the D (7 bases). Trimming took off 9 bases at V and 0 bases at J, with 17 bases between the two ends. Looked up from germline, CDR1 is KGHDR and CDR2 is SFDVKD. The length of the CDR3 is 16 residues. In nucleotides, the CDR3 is TGTGCCACCGAGGGTGCGGGGGCCAGCTCCTACAATGAGCAGTTCTTC. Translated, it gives CATEGAGASSYNEQFF.

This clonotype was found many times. This chain's CDR3 is CASSLRASPNQPQHF. Written as DNA, the CDR3 is TGTGCCAGCAGTCTACGGGCCAGCCCTAATCAGCCCCAGCATTTT. The V and J genes are TRBV6-6 and TRBJ1-5; D gene ambiguous. The CDR3 has 15 amino acids. Trimming left V 5 bases short and J 4 bases short, with 15 bases between. The germline gives CDR1 MNHNY, CDR2 SVGAGI (reference sequence).

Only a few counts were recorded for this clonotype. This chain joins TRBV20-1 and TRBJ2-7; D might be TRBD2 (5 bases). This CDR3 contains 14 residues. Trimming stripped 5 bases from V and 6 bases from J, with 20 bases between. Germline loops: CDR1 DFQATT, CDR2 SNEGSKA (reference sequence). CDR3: CSARGIVDSGEQYF. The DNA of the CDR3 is TGCAGTGCTCGGGGAATCGTGGACTCCGGCGAGCAGTACTTC.

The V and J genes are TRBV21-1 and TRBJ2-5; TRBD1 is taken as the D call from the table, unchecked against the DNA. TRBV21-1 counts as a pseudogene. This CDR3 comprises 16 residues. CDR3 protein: CASSKGENPGPEAQYF. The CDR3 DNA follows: TGTGCCAGCAGCAAAGGGGAGAACCCGGGACCCGAGGCCCAGTACTTC.

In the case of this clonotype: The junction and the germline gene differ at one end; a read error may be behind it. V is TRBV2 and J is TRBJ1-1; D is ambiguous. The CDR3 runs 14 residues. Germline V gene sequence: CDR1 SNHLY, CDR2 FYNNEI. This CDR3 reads CASSRRIMNTGAFF. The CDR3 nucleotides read TGTGCCAGCAGTCGACGAATCATGAACACTGGAGCTTTCTTT.

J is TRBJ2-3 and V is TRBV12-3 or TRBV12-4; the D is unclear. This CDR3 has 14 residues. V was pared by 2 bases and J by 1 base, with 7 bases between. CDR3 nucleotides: TGTGCCAGCAGTTTAACGGTGGGCACAGATACGCAGTATTTT. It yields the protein CASSLTVGTDTQYF.

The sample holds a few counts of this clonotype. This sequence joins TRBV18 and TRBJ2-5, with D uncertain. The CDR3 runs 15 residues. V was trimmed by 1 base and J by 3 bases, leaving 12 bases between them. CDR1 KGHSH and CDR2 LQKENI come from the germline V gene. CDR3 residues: CASSPLQDKEETQYF. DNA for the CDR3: TGTGCCAGCTCACCACTTCAAGACAAGGAAGAGACCCAGTACTTC.